The following is a T cell receptor (beta chain) sequence with its context. This sample was taken from a study of response to subunit inactivated influenza vaccine. CDR1 is DFQATT, CDR2 SNEGSKA, per germline (reference sequence). The CDR3 sequence is 14 residues long. V lost 5 bases and J lost 1, with 14 bases in between. TCRdb reanalysed the RT-PCR reads using MiXCR and keeps one entry per CDR3 protein. In the table there are 650,000 to 800,000 distinct CDR3 sequences, roughly 20% of which are singletons. The TCR was taken from a man aged 50-60 years who received an inactivated influenza vaccine. This rearrangement joins TRBV20-1 to TRBJ2-5, with D perhaps matching TRBD2 (6 bases). Sequences were derived from PBMCs from blood, sampled 5 to 6 days after vaccination. CDR3 in amino acids: CSAPIPGLQETQYF. The DNA for the CDR3 is TGCAGTGCTCCTATTCCGGGACTCCAAGAGACCCAGTACTTC.